Each of the 23 T cell receptor beta chains below was sequenced from the same sample in a study of Ad26.COV2.S vaccination and SARS-CoV-2 variants. As to treatment: some 19 received Ad26.COV2.S at low or high dose, single or two shots; a few received placebo; per-sample allocation not given. Sampling took place 63 days after the first vaccine or placebo injection. Clones were sequenced by immunoSEQ multiplex PCR, and TCRdb holds only the in-frame ones, with some missing. This sample has about 460,000 clones, with roughly nine tenths found just once. The sequencing used peripheral blood, collected in a trial of Ad26.COV2.S vaccine versus placebo. The receptors here all came from a person aged 18-60 years who received the Ad26.COV2.S COVID-19 vaccine or a placebo.

V gene TRBV25-1 combines with J gene TRBJ1-2; a possible D gene is TRBD1 (5 bases). Germline V gene sequence: CDR1 MGHDK, CDR2 SYGVNS. CDR3 size: 15 residues. With 1 base removed from V and 4 bases from J, the gap between germline ends came to 13 bases. This chain's CDR3 is CASSELGGEFYGYTF. CDR3 DNA: TGTGCCAGCAGTGAATTAGGAGGGGAGTTCTATGGCTACACCTTC.

In its sample, this clone was seen once. The chain carries TRBV28 and TRBJ1-1; D might be TRBD1 (6 bases). Germline V CDR1 and CDR2: MDHEN, SYDVKM. This CDR3 contains 15 residues. Trimming removed 2 bases from V and 4 bases from J, with 14 bases in between. The CDR3 region is CASSLGGARVTEAFF. CDR3 coding DNA: TGTGCCAGCAGTTTAGGGGGGGCGCGAGTCACTGAAGCTTTCTTT.

The chain has TRBV6-5 and TRBJ2-1, with D hard to call. CDR1 and CDR2 (germline): MNHEY, SVGAGI. The CDR3 consists of 14 residues. V was clipped by 5 bases and J by 6 bases, with 14 bases between them. For the CDR3, the DNA is TGTGCCAGCAGTCGGGCAGGTGAGAGCAATGAGCAGTTCTTC. This codes for CASSRAGESNEQFF.

The rearrangement links TRBV4-2 to TRBJ2-3, with TRBD2 identical over 13 bases. Trimming took 4 bases from V and 4 from J; bases not matched to a gene: 20. Germline loops: CDR1 LGHNA, CDR2 YNFKEQ. The CDR3 contains 21 residues. DNA of the CDR3: TGTGCCAGCAGCCTCACGGATACTAGCGGGAGGGCCTTTTCAATCGCAGATACGCAGTATTTT. It codes for CASSLTDTSGRAFSIADTQYF.

The chain employs TRBV2 and TRBJ1-1; possibly TRBD1 for D (5 bases). Germline V gives CDR1 SNHLY, CDR2 FYNNEI. The CDR3 is made up of 12 amino acids. Trimming shortened V by 2 bases and J by 10 bases, and 11 bases separated the two germline ends. The CDR3 reads CASSERGAGAFF. The CDR3 DNA reads as TGTGCCAGCAGTGAACGCGGGGCGGGAGCTTTCTTT. Together with reference TRBV2 and TRBJ1-1, the CDR3 gives the full variable domain: EPEVTQTPSHQVTQMGQEVILRCVPISNHLYFYWYRQILGQKVEFLVSFYNNEISEKSEIFDDQFSVERPDGSNFTLKIRSTKLEDSAMYFCASSERGAGAFFGQGTRLTVV.

This clone was recorded only once. The chain employs TRBV6-5 and TRBJ2-3; D is uncertain. Trimming removed 6 bases at V and 2 bases at J, with 12 bases between. The CDR3 runs 14 residues. CDR1 and CDR2 (germline): MNHEY, SVGAGI. This CDR3 reads CASRTDRFTDTQYF. The CDR3 DNA follows: TGTGCCAGCAGGACGGACCGCTTCACAGATACGCAGTATTTT.

The chain has TRBV5-1 and TRBJ1-1; tentatively, D is TRBD1 (5 bases). This CDR3 contains 15 residues. Germline CDR1 is SGHRS and CDR2 is YFSETQ. V was cut by 4 bases and J by 0 bases, with 13 bases left in between. This CDR3 is CASSTGGAMNTEAFF. The DNA of the CDR3 is TGCGCCAGCAGCACCGGAGGGGCCATGAACACTGAAGCTTTCTTT.

The V gene is TRBV9, the J gene TRBJ2-5; TRBD2 aligns across 12 bases. This CDR3 has 16 amino acids. J gave up 4 bases and V 0 bases, and 4 bases lay outside the gene matches. CDR1 and CDR2 from the germline V gene are SGDLS and YYNGEE. The CDR3 region is CASSVGTSGKRETQYF. DNA for the CDR3: TGTGCCAGCAGCGTAGGGACTAGCGGGAAAAGAGAGACCCAGTACTTC.

The V gene is TRBV6-5, the J gene TRBJ1-2; weak D call: TRBD1 (5 bases). The length of the CDR3 is 13 residues. Germline assignment: CDR1 MNHEY and CDR2 SVGAGI. Deletions cut 9 bases from V and 4 bases from J, with 15 bases between. Here the CDR3 reads CASGASGPYGYTF. In nucleotides, the CDR3 is TGTGCCAGTGGTGCATCAGGGCCCTATGGCTACACCTTC.

This clone was detected only once. The chain is built from TRBV7-9 and TRBJ2-1, with D tentatively TRBD2 (7 bases). CDR3 length: 16 amino acids. Germline lookup yields CDR1 SEHNR and CDR2 FQNEAQ (reference sequence). The V end was cut by 4 bases, the J end by 6 bases, with 19 bases between. The CDR3 is CASSWPRGEGGNEQFF. The CDR3 DNA reads as TGTGCCAGCAGCTGGCCAAGGGGGGAGGGCGGCAATGAGCAGTTCTTC.

The V and J genes are TRBV7-2 and TRBJ1-5; the D gene is possibly TRBD1 (5 bases). There are 14 residues in the CDR3. The ends were cut back, 1 base at V and 7 bases at J, with 11 bases in the middle. CDR1 and CDR2 (germline): SGHTA, FQGNSA. The CDR3 nucleotides are TGTGCCAGCAGCTTAGAGAAAGGGGAACAGCCCCAGCATTTT. Translation: CASSLEKGEQPQHF. Full variable domain (rest looked up from reference TRBV7-2 and TRBJ1-5): GAGVSQSPSNKVTEKGKDVELRCDPISGHTALYWYRQSLGQGLEFLIYFQGNSAPDKSGLPSDRFSAERTGGSVSTLTIQRTQQEDSAVYLCASSLEKGEQPQHFGDGTRLSIL.

This rearrangement joins TRBV6-5 to TRBJ2-5; TRBD1 matches 7 bases. V was pared by 6 bases and J by 3 bases, with 4 bases of the junction left unmatched. This CDR3 comprises 13 residues. The germline V gene encodes CDR1 MNHEY and CDR2 SVGAGI. The CDR3 sequence is CASSPGQKETQYF. Written as DNA, the CDR3 is TGTGCCAGCAGCCCGGGACAGAAAGAGACCCAGTACTTC.

The chain is built from TRBV19 and TRBJ2-1; 8 nucleotides align to TRBD2. Germline V gene lookup returns CDR1 LNHDA and CDR2 SQIVND (reference sequence). The J segment lost 4 bases and the V segment lost 0 bases, leaving 11 bases of the junction unmatched. The CDR3 spans 18 residues. The CDR3 bases are TGTGCCAGTAGTATAGAGGGGGATTCCGGGACTAGATACAATGAGCAGTTCTTC. It encodes CASSIEGDSGTRYNEQFF.

The V gene is TRBV9, the J gene TRBJ2-1; 14 bases are shared with TRBD2. CDR3 length equals 18 residues. From germline, CDR1 is SGDLS and CDR2 YYNGEE. The junction had 9 bases not matched to a gene; V was cut back by 3 bases and J by 4 bases. The CDR3 spells CASSERGGLAGAYNEQFF. The DNA for the CDR3 is TGTGCCAGCAGCGAGAGGGGGGGACTAGCGGGAGCTTACAATGAGCAGTTCTTC. The full variable domain, with the rest looked up from reference TRBV9 and TRBJ2-1, is DSGVTQTPKHLITATGQRVTLRCSPRSGDLSVYWYQQSLDQGLQFLIQYYNGEERAKGNILERFSAQQFPDLHSELNLSSLELGDSALYFCASSERGGLAGAYNEQFFGPGTRLTVL.

The genes are TRBV29-1 and TRBJ1-1; 10 bases line up with TRBD1. J gave up 5 bases and V 6 bases, and 6 bases lay outside the gene matches. The germline gives CDR1 SQVTM, CDR2 ANQGSEA. There are 13 residues in the CDR3. The chain's CDR3 is CSVWTGGGTEAFF. The CDR3 region has the DNA TGCAGCGTGTGGACAGGGGGAGGTACTGAAGCTTTCTTT.

V gene TRBV14 combines with J gene TRBJ1-1; TRBD1 might be the D (5 bases). Trimming shortened V by 1 base and J by 1 base, and 10 bases separated the two germline ends. The CDR3 is made up of 15 amino acids. Germline V lookup: CDR1 SGHDN, CDR2 FVKESK. The CDR3 protein is CASSQVGGANTEAFF. Written as DNA, the CDR3 is TGTGCCAGCAGCCAAGTAGGAGGGGCGAACACTGAAGCTTTCTTT.

Of note for this clone: The junction departs from germline at one end; a sequencing error may be responsible. The J gene is TRBJ1-6, the V gene TRBV2, with D tentatively TRBD1 (5 bases). Germline loops: CDR1 SNHLY, CDR2 FYNNEI. The CDR3 runs 13 residues. The CDR3 DNA sequence: TGTGCCAGCAGTAAAGAGACCGGGACGACCCCGCTCTTT. Translation: CASSKETGTTPLF. Full variable domain (rest looked up from reference TRBV2 and TRBJ1-6): EPEVTQTPSHQVTQMGQEVILRCVPISNHLYFYWYRQILGQKVEFLVSFYNNEISEKSEIFDDQFSVERPDGSNFTLKIRSTKLEDSAMYFCASSKETGTTPLFGNGTRLTVT.

The chain has TRBV7-2 and TRBJ2-1; D perhaps matches TRBD2 (6 bases). CDR1 SGHTA and CDR2 FQGNSA come from the germline V gene. The CDR3 contains 15 residues. Trimming pared 2 bases from V and 1 base from J, leaving 9 bases between. Here the CDR3 DNA reads TGTGCCAGCAGCTTAACGGGGGTGTCCTACAATGAGCAGTTCTTC. It is translated as CASSLTGVSYNEQFF.

The chain recombines TRBV12-5 with TRBJ1-1; D gene unclear. Per germline, CDR1 LGHNT and CDR2 FRNRAP. This CDR3 comprises 11 residues. The V and J ends lost 7 bases and 5 bases respectively, with 8 bases between them. CDR3 in DNA: TGTGCTAGTGCCCTCAATACTGAAGCTTTCTTT. Translating it yields CASALNTEAFF.

The chain is built from TRBV6-4 and TRBJ1-6; D gene uncertain. V lost 0 bases, J lost 7 bases, and 7 bases lay in between. This CDR3 has 14 residues. The germline CDR1 and CDR2 sequences are MRHNA and SNTAGT. DNA for the CDR3: TGTGCCAGCAGTGACTCGAGTCCCAATTCACCCCTCCACTTT. This translates into CASSDSSPNSPLHF.

The rearrangement joins TRBV6-5 to TRBJ1-6; D may be TRBD1 (5 bases). Trimming removed 7 bases from V and 10 bases from J, with 14 bases in between. Germline V gene lookup returns CDR1 MNHEY and CDR2 SVGAGI. The CDR3 is 13 amino acids. DNA of the CDR3: TGTGCCAGCACCCTAAGTCGGGGCTCACCCCTCCACTTT. This gives the protein CASTLSRGSPLHF.

The chain carries TRBV7-9 and TRBJ1-2, with D tentatively TRBD1 (6 bases). Germline V gene data show CDR1 as SEHNR and CDR2 as FQNEAQ (reference sequence). The CDR3 spans 16 residues. Trimming stripped 5 bases from V and 8 bases from J, with 24 bases between. The CDR3 sequence is CASSRQSVGGPSGYTF. The CDR3 DNA reads as TGTGCCAGCAGCCGCCAATCGGTGGGGGGCCCATCCGGCTACACCTTC.

V is TRBV5-4 and J is TRBJ2-5; D possibly corresponds to TRBD1 (5 bases). The V end was cut by 1 base, the J end by 4 bases, with 8 bases between. This CDR3 has 13 amino acids. Germline V gene lookup returns CDR1 SGHNT and CDR2 YYREEE (reference sequence). The CDR3 DNA reads TGTGCCAGCAGCTTGCGAGACAGAGAGACCCAGTACTTC. This sequence encodes CASSLRDRETQYF.